The subject of this entry is one T cell receptor beta chain. Germline CDR1 and CDR2: MNHEY and SVGAGI. The germline V and J ends were trimmed by 0 bases and 4 bases, with 12 bases remaining between them. The CDR3 is made up of 15 amino acids. The sample comes from a study of blood T cell repertoires in COVID-19. On the study more broadly: The study drew acute and convalescent COVID-19 samples from the United States, Italy and Spain. PBMCs, B-cell-depleted T cells, or T cells were the source of the cDNA or gDNA that made up the material.

In the authors' workflow: Reference gene primer amplification in the assay estimated nucleated cell counts. Method: immunoSEQ multiplex PCR; TCRdb's copy keeps in-frame clones and lacks some. The V and J calls and clone size come from that table; D and trimming were worked out from the DNA. The sample lists about 280,000 clones; roughly 85% were seen once. Sequenced input: peripheral blood. The chain combines TRBV6-5 with TRBJ1-1, with D possibly matching TRBD1 (6 bases). This receptor was obtained from a human donor in a cohort sampled during active COVID-19. The CDR3 loop reads CASSYSNQGTTEAFF. The CDR3 DNA is TGTGCCAGCAGTTACTCGAATCAGGGGACCACTGAAGCTTTCTTT.